Listed here are 25 T cell receptor beta chains from one sample, sequenced in a study of memory CD8 T cells in hepatitis C reinfection. This table comes from immunoSEQ multiplex PCR, and its TCRdb copy is limited to in-frame clones, with some not included. This table holds about 43,000 clones, about 88% found once. Sample time point: late/post reinfection, 12 to 24 weeks after detection. TCR sequencing was done directly ex vivo on sorted cells, without expansion in vitro. Sequencing was performed on naive CD8+ T cells sorted from blood. These TCRs come from a man aged 18 to 35 with hepatitis C virus infection.

This rearrangement joins TRBV19 to TRBJ2-1; the D gene is possibly TRBD2 (5 bases). The germline CDR1 and CDR2 sequences are LNHDA and SQIVND (reference sequence). V shed 3 bases and J shed 7 bases, with 19 bases lying between them. This CDR3 contains 16 residues. CDR3 nucleotide sequence: TGTGCCAGTAGTATGATGGGATCTCCGCCGGGGAATGAGCAGTTCTTC. Translating gives CASSMMGSPPGNEQFF.

The J gene is TRBJ2-7, the V gene TRBV7-9; maybe TRBD1 (6 bases). Trimming stripped 3 bases from V and 2 bases from J, with 8 bases between. The V gene's germline CDR1 is SEHNR and CDR2 FQNEAQ (reference sequence). The CDR3 loop spans 13 amino acids. For the CDR3, the DNA is TGTGCCAGCAGCTTCCCAGGGGCCTACGAGCAGTACGTC. Translating gives CASSFPGAYEQYV.

The chain combines TRBV2 with TRBJ2-1; the match to TRBD1 covers 7 bases. This CDR3 spans 15 amino acids. V lost 9 bases to trimming and J lost 1 base; unmatched junction nucleotides: 9. The V gene's germline CDR1 is SNHLY and CDR2 FYNNEI. The CDR3 nucleotides read TGTGCCAGTCTGAGGGACAGCGATTCCTACAATGAGCAGTTCTTC. It specifies CASLRDSDSYNEQFF.

The chain carries TRBV2 and TRBJ2-1; 8 bases line up with TRBD2. V was pared by 6 bases and J by 0 bases, with 4 bases of the junction left unmatched. This CDR3 is 15 amino acids long. Germline-derived CDR1 and CDR2 are SNHLY and FYNNEI. The CDR3 coding sequence is TGTGCCAGCAGCGTACTAGCGGTCTCCTACAATGAGCAGTTCTTC. This translates into CASSVLAVSYNEQFF.

This clone has just one count. The rearrangement uses TRBV19 and TRBJ2-7; weak D call: TRBD2 (5 bases). The germline V gene encodes CDR1 LNHDA and CDR2 SQIVND (reference sequence). The CDR3 has 13 amino acids. The V gene lost 5 bases and the J gene lost 6 bases, with 14 bases spanning the gap. The CDR3 DNA reads TGTGCCAGTAGTCTAATACCGGGGTCCGAGCAGTACGTC. This gives the protein CASSLIPGSEQYV.

The chain links TRBV10-3 to TRBJ2-1; 10 nucleotides align to TRBD2. J was trimmed by 2 bases and V by 3 bases; bases with no gene match: 7. This CDR3 region has 17 residues. From germline, CDR1 is ENHRY and CDR2 SYGVKD. CDR3 in amino acids: CAISELAGGAPYNEQFF. In DNA, the CDR3 is TGTGCCATCAGTGAATTAGCGGGGGGTGCCCCCTACAATGAGCAGTTCTTC.

In its sample, this clone was seen once. The rearrangement links TRBV19 to TRBJ2-3; TRBD2 agrees at 12 bases. Per the germline V gene, CDR1 is LNHDA and CDR2 is SQIVND (reference sequence). V dropped 4 bases and J dropped 2; count of bases not matched to a gene: 10. The CDR3 is 18 amino acids. Written as DNA, the CDR3 is TGTGCCAGTAGTAACCAACGCAGACTAGCGGGGGACACAGATACGCAGTATTTT. This codes for CASSNQRRLAGDTDTQYF.

V usage is TRBV5-4 and J usage is TRBJ2-7; 13 bases line up with TRBD2. Germline values: CDR1 SGHNT, CDR2 YYREEE (reference sequence). V lost 4 bases to trimming and J lost 7 bases; unmatched junction nucleotides: 2. The CDR3 has 13 residues. The CDR3 spells CASSTGLAGEQYF. CDR3 in DNA: TGTGCCAGCAGCACGGGACTAGCGGGAGAGCAGTACTTC.

The rearrangement joins TRBV27 to TRBJ1-2; TRBD1 might be the D (6 bases). The CDR3 length is 14 residues. Germline CDR1 is MNHEY and CDR2 is SMNVEV (reference sequence). Between the trimmed V and J ends, which lost 0 bases and 5 bases, there was a span of 10 bases. The CDR3 DNA reads as TGTGCCAGCAGTTTATCAGGCAGGGGATATGGCTACACCTTC. This gives the protein CASSLSGRGYGYTF.

The CDR3, as DNA: TGTGCCAGCAGCTTGGACCAATCCGAGCAGTACTTC. It encodes CASSLDQSEQYF. This chain joins TRBV5-4 and TRBJ2-5; D call uncertain. The tail of the sequence fits TRBJ2-7 better, so the J call may be wrong. Germline V gene data show CDR1 as SGHNT and CDR2 as YYREEE (reference sequence). CDR3 length: 12 residues.

The chain joins TRBV27 to TRBJ2-7; perhaps TRBD1 as D (6 bases). Germline V gene sequence: CDR1 MNHEY, CDR2 SMNVEV (reference sequence). V lost 6 bases and J lost 0, with 9 bases in between. The CDR3 has 13 residues. The CDR3 sequence: CASREDSSYEQYF. In DNA, the CDR3 is TGTGCCAGCAGGGAGGACAGCTCCTACGAGCAGTACTTC.

V is TRBV5-1 and J is TRBJ2-5, with TRBD2 matching 10 bases. V shed 4 bases, J shed 5 bases, and the junction held 8 bases outside the gene matches. The CDR3 loop spans 15 amino acids. Germline values: CDR1 SGHRS, CDR2 YFSETQ. The CDR3 here is CASSPGTSDAETQYF. In DNA, the CDR3 is TGCGCCAGCAGCCCCGGGACTAGCGATGCGGAGACCCAGTACTTC.

The V call is TRBV6-5, the J call TRBJ2-2, with D uncertain. Trimming took off 7 bases at V and 6 bases at J, with 9 bases between the two ends. This CDR3 spans 12 amino acids. CDR1 MNHEY and CDR2 SVGAGI come from the germline V gene. CDR3 nucleotides: TGTGCCAGCATTCCAGAGGCCGGGGAGCTGTTTTTT. Its protein product is CASIPEAGELFF.

Turning to this clone: One junction end disagrees with the germline gene, perhaps due to a read error. The chain joins TRBV2 to TRBJ1-5, with D unclear. CDR3 length equals 14 residues. Germline loops: CDR1 SNHLY, CDR2 FYNNEI. The CDR3 coding sequence is TGTGCCAGCAGCGAACAATATAGCAACCAGCCCCAGCATTTT. Residues: CASSEQYSNQPQHF.

The chain employs TRBV2 and TRBJ2-7, with D perhaps matching TRBD2 (5 bases). Germline CDR1 SNHLY, CDR2 FYNNEI. V was trimmed by 6 bases and J by 1 base, leaving 10 bases between them. There are 13 residues in the CDR3. The CDR3 region is CASRRLLSYEQYV. The CDR3, as DNA: TGTGCCAGCAGGAGACTACTTTCCTACGAGCAGTACGTC.

The chain is built from TRBV7-9 and TRBJ2-2; a possible D gene is TRBD2 (6 bases). CDR3 length: 15 residues. Germline CDR1 reads SEHNR; CDR2 reads FQNEAQ (reference sequence). Trimming stripped 5 bases from V and 3 bases from J, with 13 bases between. CDR3 in amino acids: CASSPIGGDTGELFF. CDR3 DNA: TGTGCCAGCAGCCCGATCGGAGGGGACACCGGGGAGCTGTTTTTT.

V usage is TRBV7-7 and J usage is TRBJ2-1, with D possibly matching TRBD1 (6 bases). V was cut by 5 bases and J by 4 bases, with 15 bases left in between. From germline, CDR1 is SSHAT and CDR2 FNYEAQ (reference sequence). The CDR3 length is 15 residues. The CDR3 is CASSAGTNPYNEQFF. CDR3 in DNA: TGTGCCAGCAGCGCCGGGACAAATCCTTACAATGAGCAGTTCTTC.

With regard to this clone: Other DNA sequences within the sample encode an identical CDR3. This chain uses TRBV10-3 with TRBJ2-5; 11 bases agree with TRBD1. This CDR3 region has 15 residues. J was trimmed by 5 bases and V by 8 bases; bases with no gene match: 10. Germline CDR1 is ENHRY and CDR2 is SYGVKD. In nucleotides, the CDR3 is TGTGCCATCGGAGATTCGGGACAGGGGGGGGAGACCCAGTACTTC. It codes for CAIGDSGQGGETQYF.

This chain connects TRBV7-6 to TRBJ2-2; TRBD2 aligns across 15 bases. V gave up 2 bases and J gave up 3 bases; unmatched junction bases: 13. The CDR3 sequence is 21 residues long. The germline CDR1 and CDR2 sequences are SGHVS and FNYEAQ. The CDR3 protein is CASSLNILGTSGRSDTGELFF. The CDR3 DNA follows: TGTGCCAGCAGCTTAAATATCCTTGGGACTAGCGGGAGGTCGGACACCGGGGAGCTGTTTTTT. Based on the CDR3 plus reference TRBV7-6 and TRBJ2-2, the full variable domain is GAGVSQSPRYKVTKRGQDVALRCDPISGHVSLYWYRQALGQGPEFLTYFNYEAQQDKSGLPNDRFSAERPEGSISTLTIQRTEQRDSAMYRCASSLNILGTSGRSDTGELFFGEGSRLTVL.

The chain has TRBV15 and TRBJ2-3; a weak D match, TRBD1 (6 bases). The CDR3 consists of 16 residues. Germline loops: CDR1 LNHNV, CDR2 YYDKDF (reference sequence). V lost 7 bases to trimming and J lost 6 bases, with 23 bases between them. Here the CDR3 reads CATTTLGQGILDTQYF. In DNA, the CDR3 is TGTGCCACCACTACCCTCGGGCAGGGGATCTTGGATACGCAGTATTTT.

V gene TRBV6-1 combines with J gene TRBJ2-3; D ambiguous. Trimming pared 1 base from V and 0 bases from J, leaving 5 bases between. The CDR3 runs to 14 residues. From germline, CDR1 is MNHNS and CDR2 SASEGT. The CDR3 loop is CASSEGASTDTQYF. The DNA of the CDR3 is TGTGCCAGCAGTGAAGGGGCAAGCACAGATACGCAGTATTTT.

A remark on this clone: Other DNA sequences in this specimen translate into the identical CDR3. This chain uses TRBV7-9 with TRBJ2-5, with D maybe TRBD2 (7 bases). This CDR3 has 17 residues. The germline gives CDR1 SEHNR, CDR2 FQNEAQ (reference sequence). The V end lost 0 bases, the J end lost 4 bases, and 18 bases lay between the germline ends. The CDR3 region is CASSLASQKGGGETQYF. In DNA, the CDR3 is TGTGCCAGCAGCTTAGCGTCTCAGAAGGGAGGGGGAGAGACCCAGTACTTC.

The chain links TRBV6-1 to TRBJ1-1; D unresolved. Germline loops: CDR1 MNHNS, CDR2 SASEGT. There are 13 residues in the CDR3. Trimming stripped 1 base from V and 5 bases from J, with 8 bases between. The CDR3, as DNA: TGTGCCAGCAGTGAAGGTAGCGTTACTGAAGCTTTCTTT. Residues: CASSEGSVTEAFF.

The V call is TRBV7-9, the J call TRBJ1-2; perhaps TRBD1 as D (5 bases). Trimming removed 4 bases at V and 4 bases at J, with 7 bases between. Germline loops: CDR1 SEHNR, CDR2 FQNEAQ (reference sequence). This CDR3 contains 12 residues. The CDR3 sequence is CASSSDSYGYTF. The CDR3 coding sequence is TGTGCCAGCAGCTCAGACAGCTATGGCTACACCTTC. Together with reference TRBV7-9 and TRBJ1-2, the CDR3 gives the full variable domain: DTGVSQNPRHKITKRGQNVTFRCDPISEHNRLYWYRQTLGQGPEFLTYFQNEAQLEKSRLLSDRFSAERPKGSFSTLEIQRTEQGDSAMYLCASSSDSYGYTFGSGTRLTVV.

This chain joins TRBV7-9 and TRBJ1-1, with a weak D call TRBD1 (6 bases). The germline V gene encodes CDR1 SEHNR and CDR2 FQNEAQ (reference sequence). V was shortened by 2 bases and J by 7 bases, with 14 bases between the two germline ends. CDR3 length: 14 amino acids. CDR3: CASSLTGRGGEAFF. CDR3 DNA: TGTGCCAGCAGCTTAACCGGCAGGGGTGGTGAAGCTTTCTTT.